These 22 T cell receptor beta chains were all obtained from the same sample, sequenced in a study of blood T cells in healthy people across ages. A second about 6 to 11 cycle PCR used barcoded and J-beta primers. MiXCR was run by TCRdb on the 5' RACE reads, yielding one entry per CDR3 protein. The profile shows over 950,000 distinct CDR3 sequences, approximately 50% of them singletons. The sequenced sample was blood. These receptors all come from a woman aged 55-70 years in good health.

The rearrangement links TRBV4-1 to TRBJ2-7; either TRBD1 or TRBD2 may fit D (5 bases each). The CDR3 has 16 amino acids. V was cut by 5 bases and J by 3 bases, with 20 bases left in between. Germline CDR1 and CDR2: MGHRA and YSYEKL. CDR3: CASSLGLGLGGYEQYF. The CDR3 bases are TGCGCCAGCAGCTTGGGGTTAGGACTTGGGGGCTACGAGCAGTACTTC.

A few counts support this clonotype. The gene calls are TRBV20-1 and TRBJ2-7, with D hard to call. CDR3 size: 11 residues. Germline lookup yields CDR1 DFQATT and CDR2 SNEGSKA (reference sequence). V lost 5 bases to trimming and J lost 4 bases, with 9 bases between them. This CDR3 is CSAPVGYEQYF. The CDR3 nucleotides read TGCAGTGCTCCGGTGGGGTACGAGCAGTACTTC.

V usage is TRBV5-4 and J usage is TRBJ2-5, with 11 bases matching TRBD2. CDR1 SGHNT and CDR2 YYREEE come from the germline V gene (reference sequence). This CDR3 region has 16 residues. The V and J ends lost 4 bases and 5 bases, in that order; junction bases with no gene match: 10. In nucleotides, the CDR3 is TGTGCCAGCAGCGAGCCCACACTAGCGGGAGTGGAGACCCAGTACTTC. Its translation is CASSEPTLAGVETQYF.

The chain recombines TRBV6-1 with TRBJ2-5, with a weak D call TRBD2 (5 bases). V lost 6 bases, J lost 5 bases, and 13 bases lay in between. CDR3 length: 13 amino acids. CDR1 MNHNS and CDR2 SASEGT come from the germline V gene. In nucleotides, the CDR3 is TGTGCCAGCAGCGGGGAAGGGTACGAGACCCAGTACTTC. This encodes CASSGEGYETQYF.

The sample holds a few counts of this clonotype. V gene TRBV5-1 combines with J gene TRBJ2-5; no clear D gene. In germline, CDR1 is SGHRS, CDR2 YFSETQ. V was trimmed by 0 bases and J by 3 bases, leaving 9 bases between them. The CDR3 length is 14 residues. In nucleotides, the CDR3 is TGCGCCAGCAGCTTGGATTCAGGAGAAGAGACCCAGTACTTC. Encoded protein: CASSLDSGEETQYF.

V and J are TRBV4-2 and TRBJ1-1; D is possibly TRBD1 (5 bases). The CDR3 consists of 14 residues. The V end was cut by 3 bases, the J end by 4 bases, with 12 bases between. CDR1 and CDR2 (germline): LGHNA, YNFKEQ. CDR3 loop: CASSHRDGGTEAFF. In nucleotides, the CDR3 is TGTGCCAGCAGCCACCGGGACGGAGGCACTGAAGCTTTCTTT.

The gene calls are TRBV5-1 and TRBJ1-1; D is possibly TRBD1 (6 bases). With 4 bases removed from V and 5 bases from J, the gap between germline ends came to 18 bases. The CDR3 sequence is 15 residues long. Germline CDR1 reads SGHRS; CDR2 reads YFSETQ. This CDR3 reads CASSAAQGEITEAFF. The CDR3 coding sequence is TGCGCCAGCAGCGCCGCACAGGGTGAAATTACTGAAGCTTTCTTT.

The chain recombines TRBV27 with TRBJ1-4, with 9 bases identical to TRBD1. This CDR3 region has 15 residues. Germline CDR1 is MNHEY and CDR2 is SMNVEV (reference sequence). Germline trimming cut 5 bases from V and 5 bases from J; bases unmatched to any gene: 6. This CDR3 is CASSRTGVRNEKLFF. CDR3 nucleotides: TGTGCCAGCAGTAGGACAGGGGTTAGGAATGAAAAACTGTTTTTT.

The V call is TRBV5-1, the J call TRBJ1-1; 9 nucleotides align to TRBD1. Germline V CDR1 and CDR2: SGHRS, YFSETQ. The CDR3 totals 15 residues. Trimming at V came to 4 bases and at J to 5 bases, leaving 9 bases not matched to a gene. The CDR3 loop is CASSRDSGTGTEAFF. The CDR3 region has the DNA TGCGCCAGCAGCAGGGACTCCGGGACAGGGACTGAAGCTTTCTTT.

The CDR3 here is CASSSGLVNQPQHF. The CDR3 nucleotides are TGTGCCAGCAGCTCCGGACTCGTCAATCAGCCCCAGCATTTT. The J gene is TRBJ1-5, the V gene TRBV7-2; D not certain. The V and J ends lost 4 bases and 3 bases respectively, with 10 bases between them. CDR1 SGHTA and CDR2 FQGNSA come from the germline V gene. The CDR3 is 14 amino acids.

Notes on this clonotype: One end of the junction fails to match germline, which may point to a read error. This chain links TRBV6-2 or TRBV6-3 with TRBJ2-4; 9 bases agree with TRBD1. This CDR3 has 15 amino acids. Germline V gene lookup returns CDR1 MNHEY and CDR2 SVGEGT. The CDR3 nucleotides are TGTGCCAGCAGATTAACCGGGACAGGGTCCCACGAGCAGTACTTT. Residues: CASRLTGTGSHEQYF.

The rearrangement links TRBV9 to TRBJ2-1; 13 positions match TRBD2. The V gene's germline CDR1 is SGDLS and CDR2 YYNGEE. Trimming removed 1 base from V and 7 bases from J; junction bases left unmatched: 5. This CDR3 is built from 16 residues. The CDR3 DNA reads as TGTGCCAGCAGCGTACCGGGACTAGCGGGAATAAATGAGCAGTTCTTC. It codes for CASSVPGLAGINEQFF. Filled out from reference TRBV9 and TRBJ2-1, the complete variable domain reads DSGVTQTPKHLITATGQRVTLRCSPRSGDLSVYWYQQSLDQGLQFLIQYYNGEERAKGNILERFSAQQFPDLHSELNLSSLELGDSALYFCASSVPGLAGINEQFFGPGTRLTVL.

A few counts support this clonotype. The chain links TRBV3-1 to TRBJ2-3; 9 nucleotides align to TRBD2. CDR1 LGHDT and CDR2 YNNKEL come from the germline V gene (reference sequence). V lost 1 base, J lost 2 bases, and 1 base stayed unmatched. The CDR3 runs 15 residues. CDR3 in DNA: TGTGCCAGCAGCCAAGTAGCGGGAGTCACAGATACGCAGTATTTT. It is translated as CASSQVAGVTDTQYF.

This chain joins TRBV4-2 and TRBJ2-2; D may be TRBD2 (5 bases). Trimming stripped 2 bases from V and 0 bases from J, with 10 bases between. The CDR3 is 16 amino acids. Germline V gene sequence: CDR1 LGHNA, CDR2 YNFKEQ. The DNA of the CDR3 is TGTGCCAGCAGCCAAACGCTAGCCACGAACACCGGGGAGCTGTTTTTT. Amino acids: CASSQTLATNTGELFF.

The table lists this clonotype with many counts. The V call is TRBV15, the J call TRBJ2-3; 8 nucleotides agree with TRBD2. Germline V lookup: CDR1 LNHNV, CDR2 YYDKDF (reference sequence). The CDR3 extends over 16 amino acids. With V trimmed by 0 bases and J by 5 bases, 7 bases remained unmatched. The CDR3 protein is CATSRESGSMGDTQYF. DNA for the CDR3: TGTGCCACCAGCAGAGAGAGCGGGAGTATGGGAGATACGCAGTATTTT.

This clonotype appeared once. The chain carries TRBV20-1 and TRBJ2-1, with D unclear. The germline gives CDR1 DFQATT, CDR2 SNEGSKA (reference sequence). CDR3 length equals 11 residues. With 3 bases removed from V and 9 bases from J, the gap between germline ends came to 9 bases. As DNA, the CDR3 is TGCAGTGCTAGCTGGATCACTGAGCAGTTCTTC. This encodes CSASWITEQFF.

The chain has TRBV20-1 and TRBJ2-1, with a tentative D call TRBD1 (5 bases). From germline, CDR1 is DFQATT and CDR2 SNEGSKA (reference sequence). V was pared by 7 bases and J by 10 bases, with 20 bases between. The CDR3 has 13 residues. The DNA for the CDR3 is TGCAGTGTTTCCAGGGATCCTTCCTACGAGCAGTTCTTC. Translating it yields CSVSRDPSYEQFF.

Notes on this clonotype: A much larger clonotype is one base distant, so this may be a read error. The chain is built from TRBV5-1 and TRBJ1-6; 9 bases are a match to TRBD1. CDR1 is SGHRS and CDR2 is YFSETQ in the germline V gene. The CDR3 is 15 amino acids. The chain's CDR3 is CASSLAGQGSSPPHF. CDR3 bases: TGCGCCAGCAGCTTGGCCGGACAGGGGAGTTCACCCCCCCACTTT. The full variable domain, in which reference TRBV5-1 and TRBJ1-6 provide the parts outside the CDR3, is KAGVTQTPRYLIKTRGQQVTLSCSPISGHRSVSWYQQTPGQGLQFLFEYFSETQRNKGNFPGRFSGRQFSNSRSEMNVSTLELGDSALYLCASSLAGQGSSPPHFGNGTRLTVT.

The chain carries TRBV20-1 and TRBJ2-1, with 9 bases that match TRBD2. Germline CDR1 and CDR2: DFQATT and SNEGSKA (reference sequence). Trimming took 1 base from V and 4 from J; bases not matched to a gene: 8. CDR3 length: 16 residues. The CDR3 DNA follows: TGCAGTGCTAGAGTGGAGCGGGAGGCCACTTACAATGAGCAGTTCTTC. Encoded protein: CSARVEREATYNEQFF.

The CDR3 spells CASSDGQGEGTQYF. Written as DNA, the CDR3 is TGTGCCAGCAGTGATGGCCAGGGGGAGGGGACGCAGTATTTT. This chain joins TRBV25-1 and TRBJ2-3, with D perhaps given as TRBD1 or TRBD2 (7 bases each). This CDR3 spans 14 amino acids. Trimming left V 3 bases short and J 9 bases short, with 16 bases between. CDR1 and CDR2 from the germline V gene are MGHDK and SYGVNS.

The J gene is TRBJ1-1, the V gene TRBV6-2 or TRBV6-3; D is perhaps TRBD1 (6 bases). The CDR3 length is 14 residues. CDR1 and CDR2 from the germline V gene are MNHEY and SVGEGT. V was trimmed by 7 bases and J by 3 bases, leaving 15 bases between them. DNA for the CDR3: TGTGCCAGCATGACGGGGGGGGCCCACACTGAAGCTTTCTTT. Residues: CASMTGGAHTEAFF.

The sample holds a few counts of this clonotype. This chain links TRBV5-1 with TRBJ2-2; D is tentatively TRBD1 or TRBD2 (6 bases each). The ends were cut back, 4 bases at V and 5 bases at J, with 12 bases in the middle. CDR3 length: 14 residues. CDR1 is SGHRS, CDR2 YFSETQ, per germline. Written as DNA, the CDR3 is TGCGCCAGCAGCCCGCAAGGGGGGACCGGGGAGCTGTTTTTT. Translating gives CASSPQGGTGELFF.